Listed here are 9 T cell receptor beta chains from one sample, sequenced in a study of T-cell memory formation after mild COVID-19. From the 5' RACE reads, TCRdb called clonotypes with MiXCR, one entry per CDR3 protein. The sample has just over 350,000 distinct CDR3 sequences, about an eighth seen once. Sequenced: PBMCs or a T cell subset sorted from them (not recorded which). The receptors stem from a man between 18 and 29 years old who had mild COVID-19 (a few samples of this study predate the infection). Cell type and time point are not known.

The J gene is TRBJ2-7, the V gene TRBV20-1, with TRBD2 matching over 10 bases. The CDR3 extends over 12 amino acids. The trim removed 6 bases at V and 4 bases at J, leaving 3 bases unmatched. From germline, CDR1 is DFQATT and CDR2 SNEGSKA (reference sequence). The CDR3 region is CSAGLAAYEQYV. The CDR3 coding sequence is TGCAGTGCCGGACTAGCGGCTTACGAGCAGTACGTC.

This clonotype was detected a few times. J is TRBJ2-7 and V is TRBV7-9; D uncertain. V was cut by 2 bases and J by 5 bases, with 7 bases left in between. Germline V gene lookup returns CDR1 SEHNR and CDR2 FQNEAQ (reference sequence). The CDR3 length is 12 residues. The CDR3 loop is CASSLRVNEQYF. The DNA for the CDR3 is TGTGCCAGCAGCTTACGGGTCAACGAGCAGTACTTC.

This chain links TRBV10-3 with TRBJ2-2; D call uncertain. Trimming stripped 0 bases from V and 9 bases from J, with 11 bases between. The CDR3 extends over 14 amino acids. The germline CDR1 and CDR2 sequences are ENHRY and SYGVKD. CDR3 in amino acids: CAISESIPARELFF. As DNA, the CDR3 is TGTGCCATCAGTGAGTCGATCCCCGCCCGGGAGCTGTTTTTT.

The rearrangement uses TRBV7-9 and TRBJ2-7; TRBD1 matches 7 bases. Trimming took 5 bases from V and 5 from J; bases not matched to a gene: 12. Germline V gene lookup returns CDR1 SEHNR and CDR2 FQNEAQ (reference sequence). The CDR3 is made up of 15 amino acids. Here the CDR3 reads CASSPPGQSFHEQYF. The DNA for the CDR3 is TGTGCCAGCAGCCCCCCGGGACAGTCTTTCCACGAGCAGTACTTC.

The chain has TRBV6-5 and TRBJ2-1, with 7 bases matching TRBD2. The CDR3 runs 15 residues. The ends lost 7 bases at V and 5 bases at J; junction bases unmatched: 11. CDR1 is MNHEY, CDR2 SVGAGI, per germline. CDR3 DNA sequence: TGTGCCAGCACCGCGGCGGCTAGCGGTAACAATGAGCAGTTCTTC. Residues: CASTAAASGNNEQFF.

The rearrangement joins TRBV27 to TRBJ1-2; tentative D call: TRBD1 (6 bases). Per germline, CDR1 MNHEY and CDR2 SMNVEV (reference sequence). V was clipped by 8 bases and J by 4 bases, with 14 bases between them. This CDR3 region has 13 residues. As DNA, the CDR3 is TGTGCCAGCTGGGGAGGGGGAGGCTATGGCTACACCTTC. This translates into CASWGGGGYGYTF.

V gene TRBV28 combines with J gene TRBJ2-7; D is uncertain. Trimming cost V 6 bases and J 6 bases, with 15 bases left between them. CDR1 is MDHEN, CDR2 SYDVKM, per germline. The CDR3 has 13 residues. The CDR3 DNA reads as TGTGCCAGCAGCTCCGGCTGGGTCCCCGAGCAGTACGTC. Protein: CASSSGWVPEQYV.

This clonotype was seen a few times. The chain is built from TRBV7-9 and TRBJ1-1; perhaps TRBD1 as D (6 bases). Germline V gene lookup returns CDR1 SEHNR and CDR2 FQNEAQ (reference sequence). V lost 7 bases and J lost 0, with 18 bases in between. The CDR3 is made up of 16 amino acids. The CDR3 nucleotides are TGTGCCAGCACCTACGGCGGCGGGGACATGAACACTGAAGCTTTCTTT. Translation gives CASTYGGGDMNTEAFF.

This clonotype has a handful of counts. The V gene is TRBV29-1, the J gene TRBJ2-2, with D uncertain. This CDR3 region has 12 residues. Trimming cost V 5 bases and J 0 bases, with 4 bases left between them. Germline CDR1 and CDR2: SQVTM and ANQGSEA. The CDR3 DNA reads TGCAGCGTTCGATCGAACACCGGGGAGCTGTTTTTT. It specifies CSVRSNTGELFF.